This T cell receptor beta chain emerged from a study of T cells in Graves' hyperthyroidism and ophthalmopathy. Study results and limitations: Expanded thyroid clonotypes (above 0.001) were mostly also found in blood. In validation, the model predicted ophthalmopathy. These predictions came a median about 6.5 months before onset.

A few counts support this clonotype. Its antigen is still unknown. Germline CDR1 and CDR2: SGDLS and YYNGEE. CDR3 size: 16 residues. V was cut by 4 bases and J by 0 bases, with 14 bases left in between. Researchers amplified the TCR beta CDR3 regions from RNA transcripts. TCR CDR3 regions were first amplified by RT-PCR with HTBI primers. One entry per CDR3 protein, called by TCRdb with MiXCR from the multiplex PCR reads. The data hold a few hundred thousand distinct CDR3 sequences, with roughly 20% observed a single time. The chain uses TRBV9 and TRBJ2-1; D perhaps matches TRBD2 (7 bases). Sequences were obtained from blood. The receptor comes from a man aged 18 to 29 with Graves' ophthalmopathy. The CDR3 bases are TGTGCCAGCAGCCTAACAGGGAGGGGCTCCTACAATGAGCAGTTCTTC. Its protein is CASSLTGRGSYNEQFF. The full variable domain, with the rest looked up from reference TRBV9 and TRBJ2-1, is DSGVTQTPKHLITATGQRVTLRCSPRSGDLSVYWYQQSLDQGLQFLIQYYNGEERAKGNILERFSAQQFPDLHSELNLSSLELGDSALYFCASSLTGRGSYNEQFFGPGTRLTVL.